The 23 T cell receptor beta chains below all came from one sample that was sequenced in a study of blood T cell repertoires in COVID-19. The assay was immunoSEQ multiplex PCR, and TCRdb's table has in-frame clones only and misses some. The sample consists of some 25,000 clones, roughly nine tenths of them appearing once. Sample: peripheral blood. The receptors were gathered from a human donor in a cohort sampled during active COVID-19.

J is TRBJ2-7 and V is TRBV18; 9 positions agree with TRBD1. CDR1 is KGHSH and CDR2 is LQKENI in the germline V gene. Unmatched junction bases numbered 18, after V lost 5 bases and J lost 4 bases. The CDR3 runs 18 residues. CDR3 coding DNA: TGTGCCAGCTCAAGCGGGGCCCTGAAAACAGGGGGCCTTTACGAGCAGTACTTC. Translation gives CASSSGALKTGGLYEQYF.

This clone was counted a single time. V usage is TRBV28 and J usage is TRBJ1-5; possible D gene TRBD1, 5 bases. This CDR3 is 16 amino acids long. The ends were cut back, 5 bases at V and 6 bases at J, with 20 bases in the middle. In germline, CDR1 is MDHEN, CDR2 SYDVKM. The CDR3 loop reads CASSTIGTLRGQPQHF. In DNA, the CDR3 is TGTGCCAGCAGTACAATCGGGACTCTTAGGGGTCAGCCCCAGCATTTT.

DNA for the CDR3: TGCAGTGCGCGGGAGGCCACTGAAGCTTTCTTT. Translating gives CSAREATEAFF. The chain carries TRBV20-1 and TRBJ1-1; D is uncertain. The CDR3 totals 11 residues. The V end lost 6 bases, the J end lost 4 bases, and 9 bases lay between the germline ends. Germline-derived CDR1 and CDR2 are DFQATT and SNEGSKA (reference sequence).

V is TRBV18 and J is TRBJ2-5; weak D call: TRBD1 (6 bases). The germline CDR1 and CDR2 sequences are KGHSH and LQKENI. The CDR3 contains 15 residues. The V and J ends lost 5 bases and 1 base respectively, with 14 bases between them. As DNA, the CDR3 is TGTGCCAGCTCAGCAAGAGACAGGATCCAAGAGACCCAGTACTTC. It is translated as CASSARDRIQETQYF.

The chain has TRBV11-1 and TRBJ2-4; TRBD2 is a possible D gene (5 bases). The CDR3 has 16 residues. The germline V gene encodes CDR1 SGHAT and CDR2 FQDESV (reference sequence). Deletions cut 1 base from V and 3 bases from J, with 13 bases between. CDR3 sequence: CASSLDLGLDKNIQYF. The CDR3 coding sequence is TGTGCCAGCAGCTTAGATCTAGGACTTGACAAAAACATTCAGTACTTC. The variable domain in full, with the rest retrieved from reference TRBV11-1 and TRBJ2-4, is EAEVAQSPRYKITEKSQAVAFWCDPISGHATLYWYRQILGQGPELLVQFQDESVVDDSQLPKDRFSAERLKGVDSTLKIQPAELGDSAMYLCASSLDLGLDKNIQYFGAGTRLSVL.

V gene TRBV9 combines with J gene TRBJ2-3, with a weak D call TRBD1 (6 bases). CDR1 SGDLS and CDR2 YYNGEE come from the germline V gene. V lost 1 base and J lost 2, with 8 bases in between. The CDR3 totals 14 residues. The CDR3 nucleotides are TGTGCCAGCAGCGTACAGGGGAACACAGATACGCAGTATTTT. This codes for CASSVQGNTDTQYF.

This clone was recorded only once. The chain employs TRBV18 and TRBJ2-2; maybe TRBD1 (5 bases). V was cut by 6 bases and J by 0 bases, with 17 bases left in between. Germline lookup yields CDR1 KGHSH and CDR2 LQKENI. The CDR3 extends over 17 amino acids. The CDR3 reads CASSPFVRTSNTGELFF. The CDR3 nucleotides read TGTGCCAGCTCCCCCTTCGTCAGGACATCGAACACCGGGGAGCTGTTTTTT.

This clone was recorded once. V is TRBV3-1 (or the pseudogene TRBV3-2) and J is TRBJ2-1; D ambiguous. This CDR3 contains 16 residues. Trimming shortened V by 0 bases and J by 4 bases, and 13 bases separated the two germline ends. The germline CDR1 and CDR2 sequences are LGHDT and YNNKEL (reference sequence). In nucleotides, the CDR3 is TGTGCCAGCAGCCAAGAGAGGCTTAACTTTTACAATGAGCAGTTCTTC. Protein sequence: CASSQERLNFYNEQFF.

This rearrangement joins TRBV28 to TRBJ1-5; D perhaps matches TRBD1 (5 bases). The CDR3 loop spans 14 amino acids. Germline CDR1 MDHEN, CDR2 SYDVKM. The V gene lost 8 bases and the J gene lost 7 bases, with 18 bases spanning the gap. As DNA, the CDR3 is TGTGCCAGCGCTTCGGTAGGGGCTTGGCAGCCCCAGCATTTT. It yields the protein CASASVGAWQPQHF.

The DNA of the CDR3 is TGTGCCAGCAGATTAGGACAGGGGGGTGAAGCTTTCTTT. Translated: CASRLGQGGEAFF. The rearrangement joins TRBV6-4 to TRBJ1-1, with 10 bases fitting TRBD1. Germline values: CDR1 MRHNA, CDR2 SNTAGT. With 6 bases clipped from V and 7 bases from J, the junction kept 5 bases outside the gene matches. The CDR3 spans 13 residues.

The CDR3 spells CASSINTATDTQYF. In DNA form, the CDR3 reads TGTGCCAGTAGTATTAACACAGCCACAGATACGCAGTATTTT. The chain uses TRBV19 and TRBJ2-3, with D unresolved. V lost 3 bases and J 2 bases, leaving 9 bases between the germline ends. Germline V lookup: CDR1 LNHDA, CDR2 SQIVND (reference sequence). CDR3 size: 14 residues.

The chain combines TRBV4-3 with TRBJ2-7; 7 nucleotides line up with TRBD2. Germline V gives CDR1 LGHNA, CDR2 YSLEER. The junction had 2 bases not matched to a gene; V was cut back by 0 bases and J by 0 bases. CDR3 length equals 15 residues. The CDR3: CASSQEGGSSYEQYF. CDR3 bases: TGCGCCAGCAGCCAAGAGGGCGGGAGCTCCTACGAGCAGTACTTC.

The rearrangement links TRBV5-4 to TRBJ1-1; maybe TRBD1 (6 bases). Deletions cut 3 bases from V and 0 bases from J, with 9 bases between. The CDR3 is 14 residues long. CDR1 and CDR2 from the germline V gene are SGHNT and YYREEE (reference sequence). CDR3 protein: CASSWGGLNTEAFF. CDR3 nucleotides: TGTGCCAGCAGCTGGGGGGGCTTGAACACTGAAGCTTTCTTT.

The chain combines TRBV27 with TRBJ2-1; 8 bases line up with TRBD2. Per the germline V gene, CDR1 is MNHEY and CDR2 is SMNVEV (reference sequence). The CDR3 is 15 residues long. V was pared by 4 bases and J by 6 bases, with 8 bases of the junction left unmatched. This chain's CDR3 is CASSSGTSISNEQFF. For the CDR3, the DNA is TGTGCCAGCAGTTCTGGGACTAGTATTTCCAATGAGCAGTTCTTC.

The genes are TRBV11-2 and TRBJ2-3; possible D gene TRBD1, 6 bases. The V gene's germline CDR1 is SGHAT and CDR2 FQNNGV. V gave up 5 bases and J gave up 1 base, with 13 bases separating them. The CDR3 runs 15 residues. CDR3 bases: TGTGCCAGCAGCAGCACAGGGTGGGGCACAGATACGCAGTATTTT. It codes for CASSSTGWGTDTQYF.

This clone appeared once. CDR3: CASSYASQDEAFF. The CDR3 nucleotides read TGTGCCAGCAGTTACGCCTCTCAGGATGAAGCTTTCTTT. The V call is TRBV6-6, the J call TRBJ1-1; D uncertain. V was pared by 2 bases and J by 7 bases, with 11 bases between. The CDR3 is 13 amino acids. Looked up from germline, CDR1 is MNHNY and CDR2 is SVGAGI (reference sequence).

The rearrangement links TRBV7-9 to TRBJ2-2, with unresolved D. This CDR3 region has 14 residues. In germline, CDR1 is SEHNR, CDR2 FQNEAQ (reference sequence). V was clipped by 1 base and J by 0 bases, with 3 bases between them. The CDR3 region is CASSLGTNTGELFF. The CDR3 nucleotides are TGTGCCAGCAGCTTAGGTACGAACACCGGGGAGCTGTTTTTT.

This clone came up once. In DNA, the CDR3 is TGCGCCAGCAGCTTGGGGCGGGAAGCAGATACGCAGTATTTT. As protein: CASSLGREADTQYF. The chain uses TRBV5-1 and TRBJ2-3; possible D gene TRBD2, 6 bases. From germline, CDR1 is SGHRS and CDR2 YFSETQ. This CDR3 comprises 14 residues. Trimming shortened V by 0 bases and J by 4 bases, and 9 bases separated the two germline ends.

This chain joins TRBV5-1 and TRBJ2-5; the D is unclear. Germline V gives CDR1 SGHRS, CDR2 YFSETQ. The CDR3 sequence is 14 residues long. Trimming took 4 bases from V and 5 from J, leaving 15 bases between them. The CDR3 bases are TGCGCCAGCAGCCGTGCCAACAGCCGGGAGACCCAGTACTTC. Its translation is CASSRANSRETQYF.

This chain connects TRBV6-5 to TRBJ2-7; 7 bases are a match to TRBD1. Germline-derived CDR1 and CDR2 are MNHEY and SVGAGI. Trimming at V came to 5 bases and at J to 3 bases, leaving 10 bases not matched to a gene. The CDR3 runs to 15 residues. CDR3 nucleotides: TGTGCCAGCAGTCGACAACCCACAGGGGACTACGAGCAGTACTTC. It encodes CASSRQPTGDYEQYF.

The CDR3 reads CASSPGGTQYF. The CDR3 DNA is TGTGCCAGCAGCCCGGGGGGGACCCAGTACTTC. The V gene is TRBV7-6, the J gene TRBJ2-5, with 7 bases matching TRBD2. The germline V gene has CDR1 SGHVS and CDR2 FNYEAQ. The CDR3 covers 11 residues. The V segment lost 5 bases and the J segment 7 bases; nucleotides outside the gene matches: 1.

This chain uses TRBV27 with TRBJ1-5; D is undetermined. This CDR3 is 15 amino acids long. The germline V gene has CDR1 MNHEY and CDR2 SMNVEV (reference sequence). V shed 4 bases and J shed 0 bases, with 10 bases lying between them. For the CDR3, the DNA is TGTGCCAGCAGTTCGACGAGGGATAGCAATCAGCCCCAGCATTTT. Translated, it gives CASSSTRDSNQPQHF.

This clone was seen only a few times. DNA of the CDR3: TGTGCCAGCAGCCGCCGTGGAGGGATTTACGAGCAGTACTTC. Protein product: CASSRRGGIYEQYF. The chain joins TRBV3-1 (or the pseudogene TRBV3-2) to TRBJ2-7; possibly TRBD2 for D (6 bases). CDR1 LGHDT and CDR2 YNNKEL come from the germline V gene (reference sequence). There are 14 residues in the CDR3. Between the trimmed V and J ends, which lost 4 bases and 4 bases, there was a span of 14 bases.